Shown below are 13 T cell receptor beta chains from a single sample sequenced in a study of molecular identifiers for immune sequencing clone quantification. TCRdb itself ran the PCR reads through MiXCR, one entry per CDR3 protein. The sample contains roughly 100,000 distinct CDR3 sequences, 30% to 35% of which appear only once. The sample consisted of naive CD8+ T cells from blood, with Jurkat cell RNA spiked in. Indicated subset: FACS-sorted CD8+CD4-CCR7+CD45RA+ naive T cells. These receptors were obtained from a human donor in good health. Some libraries in this study had Jurkat cell RNA spiked in.

The rearrangement joins TRBV9 to TRBJ2-3; TRBD2 is a possible D gene (5 bases). Trimming left V 4 bases short and J 1 base short, with 10 bases between. Germline V gene data show CDR1 as SGDLS and CDR2 as YYNGEE. CDR3 length equals 14 residues. As DNA, the CDR3 is TGTGCCAGCAGCTCAACCGGGGGCACAGATACGCAGTATTTT. Its translation: CASSSTGGTDTQYF. Full variable domain (missing parts from reference TRBV9 and TRBJ2-3): DSGVTQTPKHLITATGQRVTLRCSPRSGDLSVYWYQQSLDQGLQFLIQYYNGEERAKGNILERFSAQQFPDLHSELNLSSLELGDSALYFCASSSTGGTDTQYFGPGTRLTVL.

This clonotype turned up a few times. The rearrangement links TRBV27 to TRBJ2-7; no reliable D call. Germline CDR1 and CDR2: MNHEY and SMNVEV (reference sequence). CDR3 length: 15 amino acids. V lost 5 bases, J lost 7 bases, and 21 bases lay in between. The chain's CDR3 is CASSLSAGPGWEQYF. CDR3 sequence (DNA): TGTGCCAGCAGTCTGAGTGCCGGACCTGGATGGGAGCAGTACTTC.

This chain joins TRBV27 and TRBJ1-4; the match to TRBD1 covers 10 bases. The CDR3 spans 16 residues. CDR1 is MNHEY and CDR2 is SMNVEV in the germline V gene (reference sequence). With V trimmed by 3 bases and J by 7 bases, 8 bases remained unmatched. CDR3 nucleotide sequence: TGTGCCAGCAGTTTTTCTATTGGGACAGGGGCTGAAAAACTGTTTTTT. Translating it yields CASSFSIGTGAEKLFF.

With respect to this clonotype: This may stem from a read error, because a much larger clone lies one nucleotide away. The J gene is TRBJ2-4, the V gene TRBV18; possible D gene TRBD1, 5 bases. This CDR3 spans 12 amino acids. Germline CDR1 is KGHSH and CDR2 is LQKENI. The V and J ends lost 3 bases and 9 bases respectively, with 9 bases between them. CDR3 residues: CASSPDKAIQYF. The DNA for the CDR3 is TGTGCCAGCTCACCGGACAAGGCCATTCAGTACTTC.

The rearrangement joins TRBV7-9 to TRBJ1-1; no firm D call. The ends were cut back, 5 bases at V and 5 bases at J, with 12 bases in the middle. The CDR3 spans 13 residues. Germline assignment: CDR1 SEHNR and CDR2 FQNEAQ (reference sequence). CDR3 bases: TGTGCCAGCAGCCCCCGGTTTGGGACTGAAGCTTTCTTT. This gives the protein CASSPRFGTEAFF. Full variable domain (outside the CDR3, taken from reference TRBV7-9 and TRBJ1-1): DTGVSQNPRHKITKRGQNVTFRCDPISEHNRLYWYRQTLGQGPEFLTYFQNEAQLEKSRLLSDRFSAERPKGSFSTLEIQRTEQGDSAMYLCASSPRFGTEAFFGQGTRLTVV.

This chain joins TRBV28 and TRBJ2-7; either TRBD1 or TRBD2 may supply D (5 bases each). Trimming cost V 5 bases and J 5 bases, with 19 bases left between them. Germline CDR1 and CDR2: MDHEN and SYDVKM. This CDR3 comprises 15 residues. CDR3 loop: CASSLNLQRDHEQYF. CDR3 nucleotides: TGTGCCAGCAGTCTCAACCTACAGAGGGACCACGAGCAGTACTTC.

As concerns this clonotype: Just one base apart from a much larger clone, this may be a read error. The chain employs TRBV14 and TRBJ2-7; no reliable D call. The germline gives CDR1 SGHDN, CDR2 FVKESK. Trimming pared 3 bases from V and 2 bases from J, leaving 11 bases between. The CDR3 runs to 14 residues. CDR3: CASSQCDGAYEQYF. Here the CDR3 DNA reads TGTGCCAGCAGCCAGTGTGACGGAGCCTACGAGCAGTACTTC.

V usage is TRBV20-1 and J usage is TRBJ2-2; D is uncertain. CDR3 length: 13 amino acids. Trimming left V 8 bases short and J 1 base short, with 11 bases between. Germline CDR1 reads DFQATT; CDR2 reads SNEGSKA (reference sequence). The CDR3, as DNA: TGCAGTTCCTTAACAGAGAACACCGGGGAGCTGTTTTTT. Translated: CSSLTENTGELFF.

Only a few counts were recorded for this clonotype. The J gene is TRBJ2-3, the V gene TRBV6-2 or TRBV6-3; 8 bases map to TRBD2. The V gene end was trimmed by 0 bases and the J gene end by 6 bases; junction bases not matched to a gene: 8. Germline-derived CDR1 and CDR2 are MNHEY and SVGEGT. The CDR3 covers 16 residues. The CDR3 reads CASSYSTPGLGDTQYF. Here the CDR3 DNA reads TGTGCCAGCAGTTACTCGACTCCGGGACTAGGCGATACGCAGTATTTT.

This clonotype was counted between two and nine times. The CDR3 DNA follows: TGTGCCAGCAGCGCAATTGGTTCACCCCTCCACTTT. Translated: CASSAIGSPLHF. This chain connects TRBV9 to TRBJ1-6; no reliable D call. There are 12 residues in the CDR3. V lost 3 bases to trimming and J lost 9 bases, with 7 bases between them. Germline V gene data show CDR1 as SGDLS and CDR2 as YYNGEE.

The chain combines TRBV7-2 with TRBJ2-5; 7 bases are a match to TRBD1. The V gene's germline CDR1 is SGHTA and CDR2 FQGNSA. Germline trimming cut 4 bases from V and 2 bases from J; bases unmatched to any gene: 7. CDR3 size: 15 residues. The CDR3 protein is CASSSHRDRQETQYF. DNA for the CDR3: TGTGCCAGCAGCTCCCACCGGGACAGACAAGAGACCCAGTACTTC. Full variable domain (rest looked up from reference TRBV7-2 and TRBJ2-5): GAGVSQSPSNKVTEKGKDVELRCDPISGHTALYWYRQSLGQGLEFLIYFQGNSAPDKSGLPSDRFSAERTGGSVSTLTIQRTQQEDSAVYLCASSSHRDRQETQYFGPGTRLLVL.

This clonotype was seen only a few times. One end of the junction does not line up with germline, which may come from a read error. The chain links TRBV9 to TRBJ2-2, with a possible D match to TRBD2 (6 bases). This CDR3 has 13 residues. The germline gives CDR1 SGDLS, CDR2 YYNGEE. The CDR3 region has the DNA TGTGCCAGCAGCGGCCCGACGGGCGGGGAGTTGTTTTTT. This sequence encodes CASSGPTGGELFF.

CDR3 sequence: CASSNRGPYEQYF. The CDR3 DNA reads TGTGCCAGCAGTAACAGGGGTCCCTACGAGCAGTACTTC. The rearrangement joins TRBV28 to TRBJ2-7, with TRBD1 matching over 7 bases. This CDR3 is built from 13 residues. With 5 bases clipped from V and 2 bases from J, the junction kept 3 bases outside the gene matches. Germline CDR1 reads MDHEN; CDR2 reads SYDVKM. The full variable domain, completed using reference TRBV28 and TRBJ2-7, is DVKVTQSSRYLVKRTGEKVFLECVQDMDHENMFWYRQDPGLGLRLIYFSYDVKMKEKGDIPEGYSVSREKKERFSLILESASTNQTSMYLCASSNRGPYEQYFGPGTRLTVT.